This TCR beta chain was recorded in a study of blood T cell repertoires in COVID-19. Study background: Some COVID-19 samples were acute and others convalescent; all came from the United States, Italy and Spain. T cells, B-cell-depleted T cells, or PBMCs supplied cDNA or gDNA.

As originally analysed: Amplified reference gene primers provided the basis for estimating nucleated cell counts. Clones were read by immunoSEQ multiplex PCR, and TCRdb kept only the in-frame ones, dropping some. V, J and clone size derive from that table, while D and trimming were established from the DNA sequence. The sample records approximately 170,000 clones, 80% to 90% being singletons. From germline, CDR1 is MGHRA and CDR2 YSYEKL. The CDR3 covers 14 residues. V was shortened by 0 bases and J by 8 bases, with 11 bases between the two germline ends. This clone has more than one count but fewer than ten.

Specimen: peripheral blood. This TCR came from a man aged 50-60 years with active or convalescent COVID-19. The chain links TRBV4-1 to TRBJ2-1; the D is unclear. CDR3 loop: CASSQDGRRDEQFF. The CDR3 DNA reads as TGCGCCAGCAGCCAAGATGGAAGGAGAGATGAGCAGTTCTTC.